Reported below is one T cell receptor (beta chain). This record belongs to a study of blood T cells in healthy people across ages. Overall study context: About one barcoded TCR beta cDNA was captured per two T cells.

The CDR3 length is 16 residues. Trimming left V 0 bases short and J 10 bases short, with 20 bases between. CDR1 is SGHRS, CDR2 YFSETQ, per germline. The second PCR ran about 6 to 12 cycles with a sample-barcoded 5' primer and J-beta primers. Unique molecular identifiers of 12 random nucleotides labeled each cDNA. MiXCR, run by TCRdb on the 5' RACE reads, gives a single entry per CDR3 protein. Here the sample spans fewer than 950,000 distinct CDR3 sequences, roughly 50% being singletons. Sequencing input: blood. This clonotype was sampled from a man older than 75 in good health. The J gene is TRBJ2-1, the V gene TRBV5-1; possibly TRBD1 for D (5 bases). Written as DNA, the CDR3 is TGCGCCAGCAGCTTGGAAAAGGGGCAGAATTCTTACGAGCAGTTCTTC. It yields the protein CASSLEKGQNSYEQFF.